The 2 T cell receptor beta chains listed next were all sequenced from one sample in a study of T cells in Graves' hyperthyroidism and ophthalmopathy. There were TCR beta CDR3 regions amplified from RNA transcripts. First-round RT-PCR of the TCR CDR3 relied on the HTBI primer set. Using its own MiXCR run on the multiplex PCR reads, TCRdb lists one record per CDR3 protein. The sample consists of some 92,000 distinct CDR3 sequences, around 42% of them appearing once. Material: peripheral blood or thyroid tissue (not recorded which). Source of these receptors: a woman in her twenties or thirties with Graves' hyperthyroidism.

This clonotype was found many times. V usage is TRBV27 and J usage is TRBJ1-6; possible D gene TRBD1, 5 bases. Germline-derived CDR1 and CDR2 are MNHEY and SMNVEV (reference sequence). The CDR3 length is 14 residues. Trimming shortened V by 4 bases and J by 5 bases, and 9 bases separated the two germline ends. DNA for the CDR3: TGTGCCAGCAGTTCACCGGGGGATAATTCACCCCTCCACTTT. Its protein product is CASSSPGDNSPLHF.

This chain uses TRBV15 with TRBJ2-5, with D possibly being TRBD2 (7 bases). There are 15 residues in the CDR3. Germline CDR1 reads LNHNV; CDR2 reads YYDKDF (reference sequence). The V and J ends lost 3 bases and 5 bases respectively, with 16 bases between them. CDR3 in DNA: TGTGCCACCAGCAGTTACTCGAAGGGGGGGGAGACCCAGTACTTC. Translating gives CATSSYSKGGETQYF.